This entry features one T cell receptor (beta chain) sequence. Its matching antigen is unknown. This record belongs to a study of cytomegalovirus exposure and HLA in healthy donors. Overall study context: From HLA-typed donors, an early data release held tens of millions of unique TCRs.

The germline V gene has CDR1 SEHNR and CDR2 FQNEAQ (reference sequence). V shed 0 bases and J shed 1 base, with 9 bases lying between them. The CDR3 has 15 amino acids. Study-wide results and limits: Excluded were some V segments that proved indistinguishable, including TRBV6-2 and TRBV6-3. Per a prior analysis, the majority of TCR beta V segments were productive roughly 87% or roughly 30% of the time.

Researchers ran the PCR with 60 Vbeta and 13 Jbeta primers. Assay used: immunoSEQ multiplex PCR; TCRdb lists only in-frame clones, some missing. The sample includes about 180,000 clones, just over 70% seen only once; the top ten take roughly 2.5%. V usage is TRBV7-9 and J usage is TRBJ1-1, with unresolved D. The sample taken for sequencing was PBMCs. This sequence originates from a human donor in good health. As DNA, the CDR3 is TGTGCCAGCAGCTTAGCGTCCCAGGAGAACACTGAAGCTTTCTTT. It is translated as CASSLASQENTEAFF.